This paragraph reports one T cell receptor (beta chain). The source of the sample is a study of blood T cell repertoires in COVID-19. As for the study in general: The United States, Italy and Spain were the sources of the acute and convalescent COVID-19 samples. PBMCs, B-cell-depleted T cells, or T cells were the source of the cDNA or gDNA that made up the material.

This study enrolled people aged roughly 18 to 90 from about 24 US geographic areas. Participants reported their clinical history, and cohort assignment relied on those reports. The V and J ends lost 2 bases and 8 bases respectively, with 10 bases between them. This CDR3 is built from 13 residues. CDR1 and CDR2 (germline): MNHEY, SVGEGT. The data were produced by immunoSEQ multiplex PCR, yet TCRdb's version contains in-frame clones alone and is incomplete. Of roughly 250,000 clones listed, approximately 90% are singletons. This TCR was sampled from a woman aged 40-49 years with acute COVID-19. The sample taken for sequencing was PBMCs or T cells enriched from blood (not recorded which). The chain has TRBV6-2 or TRBV6-3 and TRBJ2-1; D is ambiguous. Here the CDR3 DNA reads TGTGCCAGCAGTTACATCTCCCTCTATGAGCAGTTCTTC. Translated: CASSYISLYEQFF.